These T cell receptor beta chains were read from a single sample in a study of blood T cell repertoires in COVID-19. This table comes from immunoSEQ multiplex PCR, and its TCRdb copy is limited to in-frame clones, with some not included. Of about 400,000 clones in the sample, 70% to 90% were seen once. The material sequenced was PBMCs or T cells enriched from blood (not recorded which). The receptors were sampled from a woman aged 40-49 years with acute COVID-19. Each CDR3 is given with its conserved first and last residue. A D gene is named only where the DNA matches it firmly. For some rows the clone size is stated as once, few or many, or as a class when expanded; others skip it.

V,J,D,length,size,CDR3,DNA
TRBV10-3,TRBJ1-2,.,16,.,CAISGINRERSYGYTF,TGTGCCATCAGTGGGATCAACAGGGAACGGAGCTATGGCTACACCTTC
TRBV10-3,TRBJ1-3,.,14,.,CAISAGSAGNTIYF,TGTGCCATCAGTGCGGGGTCTGCAGGAAACACCATATATTTT
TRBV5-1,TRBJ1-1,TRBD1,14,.,CASSPSQGDTEAFF,TGCGCCAGCAGCCCGTCCCAGGGGGACACTGAAGCTTTCTTT
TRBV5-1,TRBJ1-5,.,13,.,CASSFEGNQPQHF,TGCGCCAGCAGCTTTGAGGGCAATCAGCCCCAGCATTTT
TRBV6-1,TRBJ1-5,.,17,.,CASSEEKGGISNQPQHF,TGTGCCAGCAGTGAAGAGAAAGGGGGAATATCGAATCAGCCCCAGCATTTT
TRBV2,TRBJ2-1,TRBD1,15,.,CASSGRQGGYNEQFF,TGTGCCAGCAGTGGGCGACAGGGGGGATACAATGAGCAGTTCTTC
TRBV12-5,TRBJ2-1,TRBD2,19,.,CASGLDVGGGAVSNNEQFF,TGTGCTAGTGGTTTGGACGTGGGCGGGGGGGCCGTTAGCAACAATGAGCAGTTCTTC
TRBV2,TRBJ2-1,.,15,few,CASTVQGLSYNEQFF,TGTGCCAGCACCGTACAGGGCCTCTCCTACAATGAGCAGTTCTTC
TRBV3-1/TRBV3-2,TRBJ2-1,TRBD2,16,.,CASSPHAAGVYNEQFF,TGTGCCAGCAGCCCCCACGCGGCGGGGGTCTACAATGAGCAGTTCTTC
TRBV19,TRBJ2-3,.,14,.,CASSLLDPTDTQYF,TGTGCCAGTAGTCTCTTAGATCCCACAGATACGCAGTATTTT
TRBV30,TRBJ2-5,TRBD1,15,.,CAWSTGTGSAETQYF,TGTGCCTGGAGTACCGGGACAGGGTCGGCTGAGACCCAGTACTTC
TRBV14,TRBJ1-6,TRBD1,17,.,CASSQRTGAGYNSPLHF,TGTGCCAGCAGCCAGCGGACAGGGGCGGGTTATAATTCACCCCTCCACTTT
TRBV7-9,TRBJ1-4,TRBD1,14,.,CASSRDRGNEKLFF,TGTGCCAGCAGCCGGGACAGGGGAAACGAAAAACTGTTTTTT
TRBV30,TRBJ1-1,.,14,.,CAWSVKGIGTEAFF,TGTGCCTGGAGTGTAAAGGGGATAGGCACTGAAGCTTTCTTT
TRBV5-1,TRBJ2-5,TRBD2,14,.,CASSLSGGRETQYF,TGCGCCAGCAGCCTTAGCGGGGGGAGAGAGACCCAGTACTTC
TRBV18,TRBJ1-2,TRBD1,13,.,CASTIRDRYGYTF,TGTGCCAGCACGATCCGGGACAGATATGGCTACACCTTC
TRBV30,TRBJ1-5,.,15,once,CAWSPHRVSNQPQHF,TGTGCCTGGAGTCCCCACAGGGTGAGCAATCAGCCCCAGCATTTT
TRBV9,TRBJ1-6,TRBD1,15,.,CASSLTTGVGSPLHF,TGTGCCAGCAGCCTCACGACAGGGGTCGGCTCACCCCTCCACTTT
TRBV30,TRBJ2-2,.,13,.,CAWTSQNTGELFF,TGTGCCTGGACTAGTCAGAACACCGGGGAGCTGTTTTTT
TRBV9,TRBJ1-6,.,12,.,CASSVDGSPLHF,TGTGCCAGCAGCGTAGACGGTTCACCCCTCCACTTT
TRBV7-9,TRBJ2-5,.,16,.,CASRGLGTFLEETQYF,TGTGCCAGCAGAGGACTTGGGACATTCTTGGAAGAGACCCAGTACTTC
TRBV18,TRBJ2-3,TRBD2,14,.,CASSPGLAPDTQYF,TGTGCCAGCTCGCCGGGACTAGCTCCGGATACGCAGTATTTT
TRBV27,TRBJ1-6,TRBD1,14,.,CASSSWTGAKPLHF,TGTGCCAGCAGTTCCTGGACAGGGGCTAAACCCCTCCACTTT
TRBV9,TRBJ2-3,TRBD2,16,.,CASSVVPSGGRDTQYF,TGTGCCAGCAGCGTAGTTCCTAGCGGGGGGCGGGATACGCAGTATTTT
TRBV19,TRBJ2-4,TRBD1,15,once,CASSASTGGENIQYF,TGTGCCAGTAGTGCCTCTACAGGGGGCGAAAACATTCAGTACTTC
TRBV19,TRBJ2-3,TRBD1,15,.,CASSIRQGATDTQYF,TGTGCCAGTAGTATACGGCAGGGGGCCACAGATACGCAGTATTTT